The 5 T cell receptor beta chains listed next were all sequenced from one sample in a study of T cells after yellow fever vaccination. TCRdb passed the 5' RACE reads through MiXCR, listing each CDR3 protein once. The table has around 250,000 distinct CDR3 sequences, over 4.5% seen once. The material was CD4+ T cells sorted from PBMCs, obtained on the day of the yellow fever booster vaccination. The receptors here all came from a man between 18 and 29 years old who received the YFV17D yellow fever vaccine.

This clonotype was seen at least ten times. V and J are TRBV4-1 and TRBJ2-2, with D perhaps TRBD2 (6 bases). The CDR3 has 13 residues. Germline loops: CDR1 MGHRA, CDR2 YSYEKL. The V and J ends lost 11 bases and 2 bases respectively, with 12 bases between them. The CDR3 region has the DNA TGCGCCTCACGGGGACTCAACACCGGGGAGCTGTTTTTT. Amino acids: CASRGLNTGELFF.

This clonotype was seen repeatedly, ten times or more. V usage is TRBV6-1 and J usage is TRBJ2-7; D is perhaps TRBD2 (6 bases). With 3 bases removed from V and 7 bases from J, the gap between germline ends came to 16 bases. Germline values: CDR1 MNHNS, CDR2 SASEGT. This CDR3 contains 14 residues. CDR3 region: CASSENPVGGEQYV. The DNA for the CDR3 is TGTGCCAGCAGTGAGAATCCAGTTGGGGGGGAGCAGTACGTC.

V and J are TRBV6-5 and TRBJ2-3; maybe TRBD2 (5 bases). Per the germline V gene, CDR1 is MNHEY and CDR2 is SVGAGI. The CDR3 runs to 17 residues. With 2 bases removed from V and 4 bases from J, the gap between germline ends came to 19 bases. CDR3 residues: CASSYAPVGSWADTQYF. CDR3 coding DNA: TGTGCCAGCAGTTACGCGCCGGTAGGGAGTTGGGCAGATACGCAGTATTTT.

This chain joins TRBV5-1 and TRBJ2-7; a weak D match, TRBD2 (6 bases). The CDR3 is 15 amino acids. Germline values: CDR1 SGHRS, CDR2 YFSETQ. Between the trimmed V and J ends, which lost 4 bases and 11 bases, there was a span of 25 bases. This CDR3 is CASSVGGDWGEREYV. CDR3 bases: TGCGCCAGCAGCGTCGGAGGGGATTGGGGCGAGAGGGAGTACGTC.

The rearrangement links TRBV2 to TRBJ1-4; D remains unclear. The V gene lost 7 bases and the J gene lost 2 bases, with 14 bases spanning the gap. The CDR3 sequence is 15 residues long. In germline, CDR1 is SNHLY, CDR2 FYNNEI. The CDR3 is CASTSRPATNEKLFF. Written as DNA, the CDR3 is TGTGCCAGCACTTCTCGTCCGGCTACTAATGAAAAACTGTTTTTT. The variable domain in full, with the rest retrieved from reference TRBV2 and TRBJ1-4, is EPEVTQTPSHQVTQMGQEVILRCVPISNHLYFYWYRQILGQKVEFLVSFYNNEISEKSEIFDDQFSVERPDGSNFTLKIRSTKLEDSAMYFCASTSRPATNEKLFFGSGTQLSVL.